The present TCR beta chain was sequenced within a study of B cell selection in AIRE deficiency. Study results and caveats: Only TCRbeta was sequenced; roughly 38% of shared healthy Treg sequences appeared in Tconv. About 30% of healthy-shared Treg TCRbeta sequences appeared in patient Tconv cells.

The CDR3 has 15 residues. V was pared by 4 bases and J by 5 bases, with 15 bases between. Germline CDR1 is SNHLY and CDR2 is FYNNEI. Only in-frame clones appear in the TCRdb table, and some are missing; sequencing was by immunoSEQ multiplex PCR. The sample has about 18,000 clones, just over 90% seen once; the top ten hold 0.89%. Sorted regulatory T cells were CD4-positive, CD25-high and CD127-low or negative. Note on this clone: The antigen is unknown.

Sequencing was done on a sample of CD4+CD25+ Tregs sorted from PBMCs. The sequence derives from a human donor in good health. The chain carries TRBV2 and TRBJ2-1, with D perhaps matching TRBD1 (5 bases). For the CDR3, the DNA is TGTGCCAGCAGTGTTTTACAGGCCCCCGACAATGAGCAGTTCTTC. This gives the protein CASSVLQAPDNEQFF.